This entry is about one TCR beta chain. The sample originates from a study of blood T cell repertoires in COVID-19. Study-wide background: Some COVID-19 samples were acute and others convalescent; all came from the United States, Italy and Spain. In each case, the material was cDNA or gDNA derived from T cells, B-cell-depleted T cells, or PBMCs.

V was pared by 4 bases and J by 1 base, with 4 bases of the junction left unmatched. Per germline, CDR1 SGHRS and CDR2 YFSETQ. The CDR3 is 14 amino acids. In the study's own analysis: Reference gene primer amplification gave estimated nucleated cell counts. Clones were read by immunoSEQ multiplex PCR, and TCRdb kept only the in-frame ones, dropping some. V and J calls and clone size are given by that table; D and trimming were obtained from the DNA. Seen here are tens of thousands of clones, roughly 86% observed once, and the top ten hold approximately 23%. The gene calls are TRBV5-1 and TRBJ2-5; TRBD1 aligns across 7 bases. The TCR comes from a woman older than 75 with acute or convalescent COVID-19. The sequencing sample was made of peripheral blood. Here the CDR3 reads CASSPGQFQETQYF. In DNA, the CDR3 is TGCGCCAGCAGCCCGGGACAGTTCCAAGAGACCCAGTACTTC.